Presented here are 5 T cell receptor beta chains from one specimen sequenced in a study of cytomegalovirus exposure and HLA in healthy donors (dated by TCRdb to the late 2010s). Library preparation employed the immunoSEQ multiplex PCR assay. The multiplex PCR relied on a mix of 60 forward primers for TCR Vbeta segments and 13 reverse primers for TCR Jbeta segments. TCRdb retrieved this table from immuneACCESS and kept in-frame rearrangements only. Not all clones are present; in checked studies, unresolved V genes account for under half, and no reason is known for the remainder. For this sample there are roughly 100,000 clones; approximately 77% appear just once. Together, the top ten hold about 9.3% of the sample. Specimen: PBMCs. The origin of the receptors is a human donor in good health.

The V and J genes are TRBV4-2 and TRBJ2-2; maybe TRBD2 (5 bases). CDR3 length: 15 residues. The V gene lost 2 bases and the J gene lost 0 bases, with 7 bases spanning the gap. From germline, CDR1 is LGHNA and CDR2 YNFKEQ. CDR3 loop: CASSQSGTNTGELFF. CDR3 DNA sequence: TGTGCCAGCAGCCAAAGCGGAACGAACACCGGGGAGCTGTTTTTT.

This clone was observed a handful of times. The chain is built from TRBV15 and TRBJ2-6, with D perhaps matching TRBD1 (5 bases). Germline V CDR1 and CDR2: LNHNV, YYDKDF (reference sequence). This CDR3 region has 16 residues. Trimming cost V 6 bases and J 1 base, with 13 bases left between them. The chain's CDR3 is CATSPPRQSGANVLTF. The CDR3 DNA is TGTGCCACCAGTCCCCCCCGACAGTCTGGGGCCAACGTCCTGACTTTC.

The CDR3 DNA reads as TGTGCCAGCAGCATGAGGGACAGGACCGAGCAGTACTTC. It translates to CASSMRDRTEQYF. The rearrangement links TRBV7-7 to TRBJ2-7; TRBD1 matches 8 bases. The CDR3 sequence is 13 residues long. The germline V gene has CDR1 SSHAT and CDR2 FNYEAQ (reference sequence). After removal of 5 bases from V and 6 bases from J, the junction contained 6 bases not matched to a gene. The variable domain in full, with the rest retrieved from reference TRBV7-7 and TRBJ2-7, is GAGVSQSPRYKVTKRGQDVTLRCDPISSHATLYWYQQALGQGPEFLTYFNYEAQPDKSGLPSDRFSAERPEGSISTLTIQRTEQRDSAMYRCASSMRDRTEQYFGPGTRLTVT.

This chain uses TRBV4-2 with TRBJ1-5, with 7 bases fitting TRBD1. V shed 0 bases and J 5 bases; nucleotides not matched to a gene: 7. CDR3 length: 16 residues. CDR1 LGHNA and CDR2 YNFKEQ come from the germline V gene. CDR3: CASSQEARQGHQPQHF. The CDR3 region has the DNA TGTGCCAGCAGCCAAGAGGCGAGACAGGGTCATCAGCCCCAGCATTTT.

This clone was seen a handful of times. The chain couples TRBV5-1 to TRBJ2-7, with 8 bases lining up with TRBD2. The trim removed 4 bases at V and 3 bases at J, leaving 9 bases unmatched. This CDR3 region has 15 residues. Germline CDR1 and CDR2: SGHRS and YFSETQ. The CDR3 DNA sequence: TGCGCCAGCAGCGCACGGGCCCGGGAGGGCTACGAGCAGTACTTC. It is translated as CASSARAREGYEQYF.